This T cell receptor (beta chain) stems from a study of shared clonotypes between healthy human individuals. The CDR3 runs to 15 residues. The germline V gene encodes CDR1 MGHRA and CDR2 YSYEKL. V was pared by 3 bases and J by 7 bases, with 19 bases between. Some clones are missing from TCRdb's copy, which holds only in-frame ones; the method was immunoSEQ multiplex PCR. This sample has approximately 840,000 clones; roughly 96% occur once, and the top ten carry under 0.25%. The naive CD8 subset, CD45RO-negative cells positively selected for CCR7, excluded terminally differentiated effector memory CD45RA+ cells.

The TCR originated in a man younger than 45 in good health. The sequenced sample was naive CD8+ T cells sorted from blood. The chain recombines TRBV4-1 with TRBJ2-7, with D perhaps matching TRBD1 (6 bases). The CDR3 region is CASSHLQGIGEEQYF. The CDR3, as DNA: TGCGCCAGCAGCCATCTACAGGGCATCGGGGAAGAGCAGTACTTC.